The next 30 T cell receptor beta chains were all read from a single sample in a study of blood T cell repertoires in COVID-19. The assay was immunoSEQ multiplex PCR, and TCRdb's table has in-frame clones only and misses some. The sample includes 150,000 to 200,000 clones, 80% to 90% seen only once; the top ten take more than 8.5%. The sequencing input was PBMCs or T cells enriched from blood (not recorded which). The receptors were gathered from a young woman who had recovered from COVID-19.

The genes are TRBV7-2 and TRBJ2-7; TRBD1 aligns across 9 bases. The CDR3 loop spans 16 amino acids. Germline V CDR1 and CDR2: SGHTA, FQGNSA. The J segment lost 5 bases and the V segment lost 2 bases, leaving 10 bases of the junction unmatched. CDR3: CASSLWPGTGSHEQYF. The CDR3 coding sequence is TGTGCCAGCAGCTTATGGCCCGGGACAGGGTCCCACGAGCAGTACTTC. Using reference TRBV7-2 and TRBJ2-7 for the parts outside the CDR3, the full variable domain is GAGVSQSPSNKVTEKGKDVELRCDPISGHTALYWYRQSLGQGLEFLIYFQGNSAPDKSGLPSDRFSAERTGGSVSTLTIQRTQQEDSAVYLCASSLWPGTGSHEQYFGPGTRLTVT.

The rearrangement links TRBV19 to TRBJ1-5; D unclear. The V end was cut by 6 bases, the J end by 4 bases, with 13 bases between. CDR1 is LNHDA and CDR2 is SQIVND in the germline V gene (reference sequence). The CDR3 extends over 14 amino acids. The CDR3 protein is CASRPKRRNQPQHF. The DNA for the CDR3 is TGTGCCAGTAGGCCCAAACGGAGAAATCAGCCCCAGCATTTT.

The chain recombines TRBV7-9 with TRBJ2-2; the D gene is possibly TRBD2 (5 bases). CDR3 size: 18 residues. Per germline, CDR1 SEHNR and CDR2 FQNEAQ (reference sequence). Trimming left V 4 bases short and J 5 bases short, with 23 bases between. In DNA form, the CDR3 reads TGTGCCAGCAGCTACCGCCCCGGCCAGGTCGGGAAAACCGGGGAGCTGTTTTTT. It is translated as CASSYRPGQVGKTGELFF.

This clone has a single count. The J gene is TRBJ1-1, the V gene TRBV5-4; weak D call: TRBD1 (5 bases). Germline V gene lookup returns CDR1 SGHNT and CDR2 YYREEE (reference sequence). The CDR3 has 13 residues. V dropped 4 bases and J dropped 8 bases, with 15 bases sitting between them. The CDR3 loop reads CASSGTGGPEAFF. The CDR3 region has the DNA TGTGCCAGCAGCGGAACAGGCGGCCCGGAAGCTTTCTTT.

The rearrangement joins TRBV7-8 to TRBJ2-7; 8 nucleotides agree with TRBD1. This CDR3 is built from 16 residues. V lost 2 bases, J lost 0 bases, and 6 bases stayed unmatched. From germline, CDR1 is SGHVS and CDR2 FQNEAQ. The CDR3 bases are TGTGCCAGCAGCTTATACCGGGACAGGTCCTCCTACGAGCAGTACTTC. It specifies CASSLYRDRSSYEQYF. Filled out from reference TRBV7-8 and TRBJ2-7, the complete variable domain reads GAGVSQSPRYKVAKRGQDVALRCDPISGHVSLFWYQQALGQGPEFLTYFQNEAQLDKSGLPSDRFFAERPEGSVSTLKIQRTQQEDSAVYLCASSLYRDRSSYEQYFGPGTRLTVT.

This clone was picked up a small number of times. This chain links TRBV27 with TRBJ1-1, with TRBD1 as a possible D gene (5 bases). Between the trimmed V and J ends, which lost 6 bases and 1 base, there was a span of 12 bases. The CDR3 runs 14 residues. Germline-derived CDR1 and CDR2 are MNHEY and SMNVEV (reference sequence). The CDR3 loop is CASSHRQGNTEAFF. CDR3 in DNA: TGTGCCAGCAGCCACCGTCAGGGGAACACTGAAGCTTTCTTT.

This chain links TRBV5-4 with TRBJ2-3; 7 bases agree with TRBD2. The germline gives CDR1 SGHNT, CDR2 YYREEE (reference sequence). The J segment lost 2 bases and the V segment lost 0 bases, leaving 6 bases of the junction unmatched. The CDR3 sequence is 16 residues long. The CDR3 DNA follows: TGTGCCAGCAGCTTGGGAGTAGCGGGCTACACAGATACGCAGTATTTT. Translating it yields CASSLGVAGYTDTQYF.

The chain recombines TRBV27 with TRBJ2-5, with D perhaps TRBD1 (6 bases). V shed 6 bases and J shed 2 bases, with 10 bases lying between them. Germline V lookup: CDR1 MNHEY, CDR2 SMNVEV (reference sequence). The length of the CDR3 is 13 residues. DNA of the CDR3: TGTGCCAGCAGCGGGACACATCAAGAGACCCAGTACTTC. Protein sequence: CASSGTHQETQYF.

The chain employs TRBV5-1 and TRBJ2-3; 12 positions match TRBD2. V lost 0 bases, J lost 4 bases, and 9 bases stayed unmatched. The CDR3 has 18 amino acids. From germline, CDR1 is SGHRS and CDR2 YFSETQ. CDR3 sequence: CASSLAGLAGGPADTQYF. CDR3 in DNA: TGCGCCAGCAGCTTGGCGGGGCTAGCGGGGGGGCCCGCAGATACGCAGTATTTT.

This chain links TRBV25-1 with TRBJ2-2; the match to TRBD1 covers 8 bases. The CDR3 loop spans 15 amino acids. CDR1 MGHDK and CDR2 SYGVNS come from the germline V gene. The V and J ends lost 6 bases and 0 bases, in that order; junction bases with no gene match: 3. The CDR3 sequence: CASRRTGSNTGELFF. The CDR3 DNA follows: TGTGCCAGCAGGAGGACAGGGTCGAACACCGGGGAGCTGTTTTTT.

This chain uses TRBV10-3 with TRBJ2-7, with 9 bases that match TRBD1. This CDR3 comprises 15 residues. The V gene's germline CDR1 is ENHRY and CDR2 SYGVKD. With 6 bases clipped from V and 4 bases from J, the junction kept 10 bases outside the gene matches. This chain's CDR3 is CAISVTQGAGYEQYF. For the CDR3, the DNA is TGTGCCATCAGCGTTACACAGGGGGCTGGGTACGAGCAGTACTTC.

The genes are TRBV5-8 and TRBJ1-6; tentative D call: TRBD1 (5 bases). Germline lookup yields CDR1 SGHTS and CDR2 YDEGEE. The CDR3 is made up of 14 amino acids. V shed 4 bases and J shed 6 bases, with 11 bases lying between them. The DNA of the CDR3 is TGTGCCAGCAGCGGGACTCCTAGTAATTCACCCCTCCACTTT. Its protein is CASSGTPSNSPLHF.

The chain links TRBV10-3 to TRBJ2-1; tentatively, D is TRBD2 (6 bases). This CDR3 comprises 15 residues. V was cut by 3 bases and J by 7 bases, with 16 bases left in between. Per the germline V gene, CDR1 is ENHRY and CDR2 is SYGVKD. The CDR3: CAISDSGLTGNEQFF. The CDR3 coding sequence is TGTGCCATCAGTGATAGCGGACTGACGGGGAATGAGCAGTTCTTC.

The V and J genes are TRBV28 and TRBJ1-2; D uncertain. This CDR3 is 13 amino acids long. V gave up 3 bases and J gave up 1 base, with 6 bases separating them. Germline V lookup: CDR1 MDHEN, CDR2 SYDVKM. The CDR3 DNA reads as TGTGCCAGCAGTTTGTCTCTTAACTATGGCTACACCTTC. This sequence encodes CASSLSLNYGYTF.

This chain uses TRBV5-6 with TRBJ2-4, with a weak D call TRBD1 (6 bases). Trimming removed 4 bases from V and 11 bases from J, with 13 bases in between. The CDR3 is 12 residues long. CDR1 is SGHDT and CDR2 is YYEEEE in the germline V gene. Here the CDR3 reads CASSPGTSFQYF. The CDR3 DNA is TGTGCCAGCAGCCCCGGGACAAGCTTTCAGTACTTC.

This clone was observed a single time. The chain is built from TRBV28 and TRBJ1-4; the D gene is possibly TRBD1 (5 bases). Germline lookup yields CDR1 MDHEN and CDR2 SYDVKM. V lost 6 bases and J 6 bases, leaving 17 bases between the germline ends. The CDR3 is 15 amino acids. The CDR3 is CASSPWGGRDEKLFF. The CDR3 DNA reads as TGTGCCAGCAGCCCTTGGGGGGGAAGGGATGAAAAACTGTTTTTT. Filled out from reference TRBV28 and TRBJ1-4, the complete variable domain reads DVKVTQSSRYLVKRTGEKVFLECVQDMDHENMFWYRQDPGLGLRLIYFSYDVKMKEKGDIPEGYSVSREKKERFSLILESASTNQTSMYLCASSPWGGRDEKLFFGSGTQLSVL.

The genes are TRBV5-5 and TRBJ2-5; possible D gene TRBD2, 6 bases. CDR3 length equals 18 residues. Looked up from germline, CDR1 is SGHKS and CDR2 is YYEKEE (reference sequence). V lost 3 bases and J lost 5, with 26 bases in between. Here the CDR3 DNA reads TGTGCCAGCAGCTCGGGGGATCTTTCCGGGTTACGTAGTGAGACCCAGTACTTC. Amino acid sequence: CASSSGDLSGLRSETQYF.

The chain is built from TRBV27 and TRBJ2-7; D is possibly TRBD1 (6 bases). Trimming cost V 4 bases and J 3 bases, with 19 bases left between them. Germline V CDR1 and CDR2: MNHEY, SMNVEV (reference sequence). The CDR3 spans 16 residues. CDR3 DNA sequence: TGTGCCAGCAGTTCCCCCTCCGACAGGTTTGGCTACGAGCAGTACTTC. It translates to CASSSPSDRFGYEQYF.

The chain uses TRBV5-1 and TRBJ2-1; TRBD2 is a possible D gene (5 bases). Looked up from germline, CDR1 is SGHRS and CDR2 is YFSETQ. The CDR3 sequence is 15 residues long. V was clipped by 6 bases and J by 0 bases, with 13 bases between them. CDR3 amino acids: CASNRGGSSYNEQFF. CDR3 bases: TGCGCCAGCAACCGAGGAGGAAGCTCCTACAATGAGCAGTTCTTC.

This clone was seen just once. This rearrangement joins TRBV4-3 to TRBJ2-6; a weak D match, TRBD2 (5 bases). Per the germline V gene, CDR1 is LGHNA and CDR2 is YSLEER. The CDR3 extends over 19 amino acids. V lost 0 bases and J lost 2, with 17 bases in between. CDR3 in DNA: TGCGCCAGCAGCCAAGATCCCCCGAGGGAGTGGGCTGGGGCCAACGTCCTGACTTTC. It encodes CASSQDPPREWAGANVLTF.

The chain recombines TRBV9 with TRBJ2-2; D may be TRBD2 (6 bases). CDR1 is SGDLS, CDR2 YYNGEE, per germline. V was cut by 3 bases and J by 3 bases, with 9 bases left in between. This CDR3 contains 14 residues. In nucleotides, the CDR3 is TGTGCCAGCAGCGGGGGACTTTACACCGGGGAGCTGTTTTTT. Encoded protein: CASSGGLYTGELFF.

The chain combines TRBV28 with TRBJ2-5; 8 bases are a match to TRBD1. This CDR3 comprises 13 residues. J lost 5 bases, V lost 6 bases, and 5 bases had no gene match. The germline V gene encodes CDR1 MDHEN and CDR2 SYDVKM. CDR3 amino acids: CASRPGGLETQYF. The CDR3 region has the DNA TGTGCCAGCAGACCAGGGGGCTTGGAGACCCAGTACTTC.

The rearrangement joins TRBV29-1 to TRBJ2-7; 13 positions match TRBD2. Germline trimming cut 5 bases from V and 7 bases from J; bases unmatched to any gene: 8. The CDR3 runs 14 residues. The germline CDR1 and CDR2 sequences are SQVTM and ANQGSEA. As DNA, the CDR3 is TGCAGCGTTTTACTAGCGGGGGGGCCCGGGGAGCAGTACTTC. Translating it yields CSVLLAGGPGEQYF.

The V and J genes are TRBV12-3 or TRBV12-4 and TRBJ1-3, with a weak D call TRBD1 (5 bases). The V gene lost 9 bases and the J gene lost 7 bases, with 13 bases spanning the gap. The CDR3 loop spans 12 amino acids. This chain's CDR3 is CASWAGANTIYF. DNA for the CDR3: TGTGCCAGTTGGGCTGGGGCGAACACCATATATTTT.

V usage is TRBV19 and J usage is TRBJ1-5; maybe TRBD1 (5 bases). This CDR3 has 14 residues. The V gene's germline CDR1 is LNHDA and CDR2 SQIVND (reference sequence). Trimming took off 9 bases at V and 4 bases at J, with 16 bases between the two ends. In nucleotides, the CDR3 is TGTGCCAGCAAGGACCGGGGGGGGAATCAGCCCCAGCATTTT. This encodes CASKDRGGNQPQHF.

To note about this clone: This CDR3 is also generated by other DNA sequences in the sample. The genes are TRBV5-8 and TRBJ1-5; unclear D gene. Trimming pared 0 bases from V and 5 bases from J, leaving 3 bases between. The CDR3 is 12 amino acids. CDR1 and CDR2 from the germline V gene are SGHTS and YDEGEE. CDR3 amino acids: CASSLVDQPQHF. CDR3 DNA: TGTGCCAGCAGCTTGGTCGATCAGCCCCAGCATTTT.

J is TRBJ2-5 and V is TRBV2, with 10 bases identical to TRBD2. From germline, CDR1 is SNHLY and CDR2 FYNNEI. The CDR3 extends over 14 amino acids. Trimming removed 7 bases from V and 4 bases from J; junction bases left unmatched: 6. The DNA for the CDR3 is TGTGCCAGCATGAGAGCGGGGGGGCTAGAGACCCAGTACTTC. Translation gives CASMRAGGLETQYF.

CDR3 sequence: CASSPGVNTEAFF. In DNA, the CDR3 is TGTGCCAGTAGTCCCGGGGTGAACACTGAAGCTTTCTTT. The chain recombines TRBV19 with TRBJ1-1; D is unclear. With 5 bases removed from V and 0 bases from J, the gap between germline ends came to 7 bases. CDR3 length equals 13 residues. Germline lookup yields CDR1 LNHDA and CDR2 SQIVND (reference sequence).

This sequence joins TRBV7-8 and TRBJ1-3, with TRBD1 matching over 9 bases. V gave up 4 bases and J gave up 4 bases; unmatched junction bases: 5. The germline CDR1 and CDR2 sequences are SGHVS and FQNEAQ. This CDR3 comprises 15 residues. CDR3 amino acids: CASSWLQGAGNTIYF. DNA of the CDR3: TGTGCCAGCAGCTGGTTACAGGGGGCAGGAAACACCATATATTTT.

The J gene is TRBJ1-3, the V gene TRBV28, with D unresolved. CDR3 length equals 14 residues. Trimming stripped 2 bases from V and 1 base from J, with 6 bases between. Germline V gene lookup returns CDR1 MDHEN and CDR2 SYDVKM. The CDR3 spells CASSLPGSGNTIYF. CDR3 nucleotides: TGTGCCAGCAGTTTACCGGGGTCTGGAAACACCATATATTTT.